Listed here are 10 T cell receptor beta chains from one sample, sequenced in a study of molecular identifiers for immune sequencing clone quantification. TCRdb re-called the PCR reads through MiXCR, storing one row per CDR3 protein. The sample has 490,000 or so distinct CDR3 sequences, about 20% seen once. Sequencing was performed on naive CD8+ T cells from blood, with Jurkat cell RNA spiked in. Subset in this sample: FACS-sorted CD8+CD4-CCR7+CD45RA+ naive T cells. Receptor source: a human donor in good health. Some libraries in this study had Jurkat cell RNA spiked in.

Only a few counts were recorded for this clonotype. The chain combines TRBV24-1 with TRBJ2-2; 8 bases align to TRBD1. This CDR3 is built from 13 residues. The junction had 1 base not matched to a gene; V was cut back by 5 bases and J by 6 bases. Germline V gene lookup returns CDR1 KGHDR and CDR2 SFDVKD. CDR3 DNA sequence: TGTGCCACCAGTGGGACAGGGTCCGGGGAGCTGTTTTTT. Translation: CATSGTGSGELFF.

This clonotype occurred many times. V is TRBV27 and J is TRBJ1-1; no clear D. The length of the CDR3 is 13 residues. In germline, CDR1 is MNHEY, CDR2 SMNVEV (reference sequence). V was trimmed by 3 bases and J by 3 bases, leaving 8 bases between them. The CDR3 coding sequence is TGTGCCAGCAGTTTTGCACTCGACACTGAAGCTTTCTTT. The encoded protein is CASSFALDTEAFF.

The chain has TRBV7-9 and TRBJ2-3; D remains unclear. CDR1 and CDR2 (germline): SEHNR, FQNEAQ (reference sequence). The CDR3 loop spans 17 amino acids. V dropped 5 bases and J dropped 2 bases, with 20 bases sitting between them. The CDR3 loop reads CASSNPPDGSATDTQYF. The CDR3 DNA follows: TGTGCCAGCAGCAACCCCCCAGACGGGTCCGCCACAGATACGCAGTATTTT.

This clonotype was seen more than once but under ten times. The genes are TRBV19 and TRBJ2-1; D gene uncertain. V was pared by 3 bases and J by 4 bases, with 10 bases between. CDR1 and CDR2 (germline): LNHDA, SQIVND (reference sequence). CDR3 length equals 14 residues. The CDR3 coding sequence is TGTGCCAGTAGTATTAGTTGGGTTTACAATGAGCAGTTCTTC. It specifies CASSISWVYNEQFF.

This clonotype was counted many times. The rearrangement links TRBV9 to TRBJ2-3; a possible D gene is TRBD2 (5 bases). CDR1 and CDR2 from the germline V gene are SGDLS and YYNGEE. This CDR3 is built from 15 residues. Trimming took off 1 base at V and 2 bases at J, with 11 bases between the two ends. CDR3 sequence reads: CASSVYGVDTDTQYF. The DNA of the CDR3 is TGTGCCAGCAGCGTATACGGGGTAGACACAGATACGCAGTATTTT.

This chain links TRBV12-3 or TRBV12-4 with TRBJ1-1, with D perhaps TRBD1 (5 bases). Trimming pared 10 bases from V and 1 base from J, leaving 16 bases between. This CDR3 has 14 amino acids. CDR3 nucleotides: TGTGCCAACAGGCCGGGACTTCCGAACACTGAAGCTTTCTTT. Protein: CANRPGLPNTEAFF.

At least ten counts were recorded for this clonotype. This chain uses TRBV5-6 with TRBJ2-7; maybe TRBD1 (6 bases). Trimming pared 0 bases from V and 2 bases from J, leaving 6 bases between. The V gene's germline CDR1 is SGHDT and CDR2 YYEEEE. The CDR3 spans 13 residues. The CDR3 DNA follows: TGTGCCAGCAGCTTGGACAGGGCCTACGAGCAGTACTTC. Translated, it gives CASSLDRAYEQYF.

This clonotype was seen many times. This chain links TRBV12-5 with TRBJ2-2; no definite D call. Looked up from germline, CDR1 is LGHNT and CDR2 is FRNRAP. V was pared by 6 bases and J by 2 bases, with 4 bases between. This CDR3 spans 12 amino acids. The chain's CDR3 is CASGRNTGELFF. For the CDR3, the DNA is TGTGCTAGTGGCCGAAACACCGGGGAGCTGTTTTTT.

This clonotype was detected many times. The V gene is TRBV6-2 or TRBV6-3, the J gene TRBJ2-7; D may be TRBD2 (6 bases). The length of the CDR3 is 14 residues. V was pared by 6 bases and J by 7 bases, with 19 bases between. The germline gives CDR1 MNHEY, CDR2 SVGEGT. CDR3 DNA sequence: TGTGCCAGCAGCACACGGGACTTGTTCCGGGAGCAGTACTTC. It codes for CASSTRDLFREQYF.

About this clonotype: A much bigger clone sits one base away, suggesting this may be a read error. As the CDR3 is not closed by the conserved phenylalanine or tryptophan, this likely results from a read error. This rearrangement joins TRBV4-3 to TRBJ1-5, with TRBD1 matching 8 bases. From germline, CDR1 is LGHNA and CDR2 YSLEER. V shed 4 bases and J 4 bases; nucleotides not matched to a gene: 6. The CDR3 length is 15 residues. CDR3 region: CASSRGTGPNQPQHS. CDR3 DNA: TGCGCCAGCAGCCGGGGGACAGGACCTAATCAGCCCCAGCATTCT.